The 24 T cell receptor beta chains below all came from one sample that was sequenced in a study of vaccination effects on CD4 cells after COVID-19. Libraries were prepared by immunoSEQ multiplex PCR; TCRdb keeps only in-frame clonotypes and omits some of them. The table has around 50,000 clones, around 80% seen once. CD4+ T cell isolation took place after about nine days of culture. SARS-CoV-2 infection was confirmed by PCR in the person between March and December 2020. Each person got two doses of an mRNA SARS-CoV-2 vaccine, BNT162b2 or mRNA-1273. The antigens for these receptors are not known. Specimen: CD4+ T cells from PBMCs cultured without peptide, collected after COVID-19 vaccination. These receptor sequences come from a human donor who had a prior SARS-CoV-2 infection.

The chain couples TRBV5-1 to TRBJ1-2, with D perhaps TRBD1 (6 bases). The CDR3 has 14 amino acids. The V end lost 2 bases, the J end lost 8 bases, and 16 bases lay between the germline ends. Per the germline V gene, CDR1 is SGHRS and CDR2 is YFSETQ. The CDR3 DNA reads TGCGCCAGCAGCTTTACGACAGGAGGGGCAGGCTACACCTTC. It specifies CASSFTTGGAGYTF.

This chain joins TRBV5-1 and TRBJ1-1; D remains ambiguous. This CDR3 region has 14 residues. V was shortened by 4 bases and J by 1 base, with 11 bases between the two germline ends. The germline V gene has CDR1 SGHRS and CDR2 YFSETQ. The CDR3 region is CASSHGSSNTEAFF. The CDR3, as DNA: TGCGCCAGCAGCCACGGTAGTTCGAACACTGAAGCTTTCTTT. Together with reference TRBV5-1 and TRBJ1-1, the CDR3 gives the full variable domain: KAGVTQTPRYLIKTRGQQVTLSCSPISGHRSVSWYQQTPGQGLQFLFEYFSETQRNKGNFPGRFSGRQFSNSRSEMNVSTLELGDSALYLCASSHGSSNTEAFFGQGTRLTVV.

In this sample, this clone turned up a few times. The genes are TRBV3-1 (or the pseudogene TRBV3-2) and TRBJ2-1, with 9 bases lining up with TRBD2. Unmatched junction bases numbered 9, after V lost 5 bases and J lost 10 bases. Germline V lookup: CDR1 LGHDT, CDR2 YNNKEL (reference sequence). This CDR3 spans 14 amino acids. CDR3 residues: CASSSTTAGGEQFF. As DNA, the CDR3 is TGTGCCAGCAGCTCTACTACAGCGGGAGGCGAGCAGTTCTTC.

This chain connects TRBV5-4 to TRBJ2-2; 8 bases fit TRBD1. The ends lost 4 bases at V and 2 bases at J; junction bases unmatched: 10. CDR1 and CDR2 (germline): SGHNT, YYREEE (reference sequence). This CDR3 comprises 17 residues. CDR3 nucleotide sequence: TGTGCCAGCAGCGTAGCATTCGGACAGGGCAACACCGGGGAGCTGTTTTTT. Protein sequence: CASSVAFGQGNTGELFF.

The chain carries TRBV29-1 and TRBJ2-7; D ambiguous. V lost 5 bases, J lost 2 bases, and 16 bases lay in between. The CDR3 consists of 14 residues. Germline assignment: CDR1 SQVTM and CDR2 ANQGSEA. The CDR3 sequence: CSVRDSPSTYEQYF. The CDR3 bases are TGCAGCGTTCGAGATAGCCCATCCACCTACGAGCAGTACTTC.

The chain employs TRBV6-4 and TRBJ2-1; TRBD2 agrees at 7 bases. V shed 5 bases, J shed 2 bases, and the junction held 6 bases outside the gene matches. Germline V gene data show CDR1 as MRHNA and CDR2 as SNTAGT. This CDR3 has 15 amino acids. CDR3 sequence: CASSSREEAYNEQFF. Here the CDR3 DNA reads TGTGCCAGCAGTTCACGGGAGGAGGCCTACAATGAGCAGTTCTTC.

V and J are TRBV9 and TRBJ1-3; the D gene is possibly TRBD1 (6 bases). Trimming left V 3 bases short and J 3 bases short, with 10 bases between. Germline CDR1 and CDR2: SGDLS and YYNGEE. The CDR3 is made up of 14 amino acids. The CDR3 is CASSATGFGNTIYF. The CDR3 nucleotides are TGTGCCAGCAGCGCCACAGGGTTTGGAAACACCATATATTTT.

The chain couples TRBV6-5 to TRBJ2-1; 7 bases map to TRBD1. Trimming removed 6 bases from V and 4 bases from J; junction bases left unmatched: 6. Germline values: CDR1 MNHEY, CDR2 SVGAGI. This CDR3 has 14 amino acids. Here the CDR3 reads CASRHGTEYNEQFF. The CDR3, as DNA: TGTGCCAGCAGGCACGGGACAGAATACAATGAGCAGTTCTTC.

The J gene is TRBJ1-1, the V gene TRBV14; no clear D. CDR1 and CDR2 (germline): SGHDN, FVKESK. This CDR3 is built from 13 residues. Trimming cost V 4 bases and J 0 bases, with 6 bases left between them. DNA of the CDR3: TGTGCCAGCAGCCTTCACCTGAACACTGAAGCTTTCTTT. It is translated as CASSLHLNTEAFF.

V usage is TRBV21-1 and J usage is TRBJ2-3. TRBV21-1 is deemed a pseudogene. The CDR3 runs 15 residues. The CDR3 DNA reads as TGTGCCAGCAGCAAAGGTCCAAGTTCCACAGATACGCAGTATTTT. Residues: CASSKGPSSTDTQYF.

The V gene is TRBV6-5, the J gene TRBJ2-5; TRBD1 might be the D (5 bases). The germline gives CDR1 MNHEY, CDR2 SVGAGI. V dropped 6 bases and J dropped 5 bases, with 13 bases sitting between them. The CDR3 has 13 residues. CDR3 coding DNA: TGTGCCAGCAGGACCCCAGGGCGGGAGACCCAGTACTTC. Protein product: CASRTPGRETQYF.

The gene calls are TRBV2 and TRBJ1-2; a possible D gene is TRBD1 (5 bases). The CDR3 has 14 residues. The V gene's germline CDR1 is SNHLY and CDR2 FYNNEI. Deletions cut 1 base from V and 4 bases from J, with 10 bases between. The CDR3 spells CASSEGRGSYGYTF. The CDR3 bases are TGTGCCAGCAGTGAAGGACGGGGGAGCTATGGCTACACCTTC. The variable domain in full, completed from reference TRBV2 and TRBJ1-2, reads EPEVTQTPSHQVTQMGQEVILRCVPISNHLYFYWYRQILGQKVEFLVSFYNNEISEKSEIFDDQFSVERPDGSNFTLKIRSTKLEDSAMYFCASSEGRGSYGYTFGSGTRLTVV.

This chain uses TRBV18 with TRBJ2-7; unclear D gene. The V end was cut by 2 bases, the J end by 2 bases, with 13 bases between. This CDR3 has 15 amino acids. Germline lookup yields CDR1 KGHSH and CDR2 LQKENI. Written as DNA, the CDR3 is TGTGCCAGCTCACCAAAGAACGTGGGGACCTACGAGCAGTACTTC. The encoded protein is CASSPKNVGTYEQYF.

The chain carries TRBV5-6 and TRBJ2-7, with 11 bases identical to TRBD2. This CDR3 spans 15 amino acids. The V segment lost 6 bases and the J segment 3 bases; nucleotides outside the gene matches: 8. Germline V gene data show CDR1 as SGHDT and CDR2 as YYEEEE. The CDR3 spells CASTLAGGLSYEQYF. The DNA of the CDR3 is TGTGCCAGCACGCTAGCGGGGGGCCTCAGCTACGAGCAGTACTTC.

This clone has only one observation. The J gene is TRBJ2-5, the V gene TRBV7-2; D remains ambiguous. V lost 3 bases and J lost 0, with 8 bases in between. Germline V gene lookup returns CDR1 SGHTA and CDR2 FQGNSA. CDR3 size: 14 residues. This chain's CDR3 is CASSFNGHQETQYF. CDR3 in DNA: TGTGCCAGCAGCTTCAACGGACACCAAGAGACCCAGTACTTC.

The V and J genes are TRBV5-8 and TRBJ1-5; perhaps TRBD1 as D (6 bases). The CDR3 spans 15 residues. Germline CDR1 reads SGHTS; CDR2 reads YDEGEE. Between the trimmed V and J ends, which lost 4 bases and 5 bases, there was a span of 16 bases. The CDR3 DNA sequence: TGTGCCAGCAGCCCATATGGGGGGGCATATCAGCCCCAGCATTTT. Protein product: CASSPYGGAYQPQHF.

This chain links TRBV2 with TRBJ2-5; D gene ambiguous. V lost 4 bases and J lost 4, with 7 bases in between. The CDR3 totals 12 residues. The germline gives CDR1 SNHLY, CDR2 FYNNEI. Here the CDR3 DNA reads TGTGCCAGCAGTGGCTACGGAGAGACCCAGTACTTC. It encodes CASSGYGETQYF. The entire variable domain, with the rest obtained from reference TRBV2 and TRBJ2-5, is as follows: EPEVTQTPSHQVTQMGQEVILRCVPISNHLYFYWYRQILGQKVEFLVSFYNNEISEKSEIFDDQFSVERPDGSNFTLKIRSTKLEDSAMYFCASSGYGETQYFGPGTRLLVL.

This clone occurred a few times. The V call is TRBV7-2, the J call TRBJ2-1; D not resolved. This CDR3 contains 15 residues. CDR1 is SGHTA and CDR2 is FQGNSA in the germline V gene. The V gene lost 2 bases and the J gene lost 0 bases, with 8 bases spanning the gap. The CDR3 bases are TGTGCCAGCAGCTTAAGCTCGAGCTCCTACAATGAGCAGTTCTTC. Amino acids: CASSLSSSSYNEQFF. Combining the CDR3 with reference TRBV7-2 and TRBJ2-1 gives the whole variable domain GAGVSQSPSNKVTEKGKDVELRCDPISGHTALYWYRQSLGQGLEFLIYFQGNSAPDKSGLPSDRFSAERTGGSVSTLTIQRTQQEDSAVYLCASSLSSSSYNEQFFGPGTRLTVL.

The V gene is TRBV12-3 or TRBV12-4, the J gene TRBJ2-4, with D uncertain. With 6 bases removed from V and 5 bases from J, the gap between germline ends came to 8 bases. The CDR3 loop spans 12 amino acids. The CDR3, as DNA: TGTGCCAGCAGCCGGACGGAAAACATTCAGTACTTC. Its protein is CASSRTENIQYF.

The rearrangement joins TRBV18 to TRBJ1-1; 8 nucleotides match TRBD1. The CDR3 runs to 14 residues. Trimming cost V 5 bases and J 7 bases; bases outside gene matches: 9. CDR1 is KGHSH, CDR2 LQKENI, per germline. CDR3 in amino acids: CASSDGQGRGEAFF. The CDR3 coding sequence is TGTGCCAGCTCAGACGGACAGGGAAGGGGTGAAGCTTTCTTT.

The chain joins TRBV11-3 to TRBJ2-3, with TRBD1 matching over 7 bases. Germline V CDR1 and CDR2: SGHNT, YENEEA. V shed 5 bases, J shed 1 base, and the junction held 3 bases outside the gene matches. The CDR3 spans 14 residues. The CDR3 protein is CASSQGEGTDTQYF. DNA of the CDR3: TGTGCCAGCAGCCAGGGGGAAGGCACAGATACGCAGTATTTT.

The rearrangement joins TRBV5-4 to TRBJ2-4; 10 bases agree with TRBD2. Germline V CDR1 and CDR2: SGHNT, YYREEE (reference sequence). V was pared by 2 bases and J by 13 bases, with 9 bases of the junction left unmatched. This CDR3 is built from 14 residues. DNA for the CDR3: TGTGCCAGCAGCTTTCAGCGGGAGGGTAGTTTGCAGTACTTC. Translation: CASSFQREGSLQYF.

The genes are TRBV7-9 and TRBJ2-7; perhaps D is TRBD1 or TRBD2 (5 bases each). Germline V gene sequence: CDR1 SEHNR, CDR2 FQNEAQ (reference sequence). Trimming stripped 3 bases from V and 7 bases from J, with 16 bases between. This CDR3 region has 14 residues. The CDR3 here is CASSFSQGEEEQYF. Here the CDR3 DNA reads TGTGCCAGCAGCTTTTCCCAGGGAGAGGAGGAGCAGTACTTC.

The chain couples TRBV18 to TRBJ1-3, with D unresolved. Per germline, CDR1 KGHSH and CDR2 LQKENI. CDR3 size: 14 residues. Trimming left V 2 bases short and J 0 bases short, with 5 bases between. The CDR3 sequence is CASSPEISGNTIYF. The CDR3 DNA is TGTGCCAGCTCACCAGAGATCTCTGGAAACACCATATATTTT.